The clone carrying this TCR beta chain turned up a few times. The antigen is not known. Treatment here: roughly 11-day PBMC culture with coronavirus spike peptide pools or control peptides (ViraFEST assay). According to the study, CD4+ T cells from the unexposed donor were gathered ahead of the COVID-19 pandemic (2011-2018). The medium had half its volume replaced with fresh IL-2 medium on days 3 and 7. The CDR3 extends over 14 amino acids. Germline V gene lookup returns CDR1 SGHTA and CDR2 FQGNSA. Trimming at V came to 8 bases and at J to 5 bases, leaving 10 bases not matched to a gene. This entry belongs to a study of vaccination and CD4 T cells after COVID-19. Study-level information: Two of the convalescents were Hispanic, and convalescents were six males and four females. Sampling after COVID took place at a median of about 91 days (range 35 to 161) following diagnosis. Overlapping spike pools from SARS-CoV-2 and HCoV-NL63, HCoV-OC43 and HCoV-229E served as culture stimuli.

The Oncomine TCR Beta short-read assay was applied to DNA of cultured CD4+ T cells. TCRdb analysed the PCR reads with MiXCR anew, one entry per CDR3 protein. This table has approximately 3,600 distinct CDR3 sequences, roughly 25% appearing once. The sequence was obtained from a human donor in good health. This chain links TRBV7-2 with TRBJ2-3, with 7 bases identical to TRBD2. Material: CD4+ T cells from blood, cultured in vitro. CDR3 nucleotides: TGTGCCAGCCGATCGGGGGGAGGGCGAGATACGCAGTATTTT. Its protein is CASRSGGGRDTQYF.